The TCR beta chain under discussion was sequenced for a study of blood T cell repertoires in COVID-19. Study-level information: COVID-19 samples from acute and convalescent phases originated in the United States, Italy and Spain.

Germline CDR1 is SGHTA and CDR2 is FQGNSA. The CDR3 sequence is 15 residues long. Between the trimmed V and J ends, which lost 5 bases and 0 bases, there was a span of 11 bases. The method was immunoSEQ multiplex PCR; TCRdb's version includes in-frame clones alone and lacks a portion of them. The sample consists of 150,000 to 200,000 clones, about four fifths of them appearing once. The rearrangement uses TRBV7-2 and TRBJ2-1, with D hard to call. The sequencing input was peripheral blood. This receptor was identified in a woman aged 65 to 85 with acute or convalescent COVID-19. CDR3 sequence reads: CASSPHPSSYNEQFF. CDR3 in DNA: TGTGCCAGCAGCCCACACCCTAGCTCCTACAATGAGCAGTTCTTC.